This T cell receptor (beta chain) was captured in a study of blood T cell repertoires in COVID-19. In this sample, this clone turned up once. TCRdb's copy holds only in-frame clones and misses some; the assay was immunoSEQ multiplex PCR. The data show over 60,000 clones, with 82% seen just once and about 13% held by the top ten. V lost 6 bases and J lost 8, with 8 bases in between. The length of the CDR3 is 12 residues. This sequence joins TRBV12-3 or TRBV12-4 and TRBJ1-6; D is unresolved. The sample comprised peripheral blood. This TCR was recovered from a woman older than 75 with acute or convalescent COVID-19. CDR3 bases: TGTGCCAGCAGCCCAACTTATTCACCCCTCCACTTT. Translating it yields CASSPTYSPLHF.